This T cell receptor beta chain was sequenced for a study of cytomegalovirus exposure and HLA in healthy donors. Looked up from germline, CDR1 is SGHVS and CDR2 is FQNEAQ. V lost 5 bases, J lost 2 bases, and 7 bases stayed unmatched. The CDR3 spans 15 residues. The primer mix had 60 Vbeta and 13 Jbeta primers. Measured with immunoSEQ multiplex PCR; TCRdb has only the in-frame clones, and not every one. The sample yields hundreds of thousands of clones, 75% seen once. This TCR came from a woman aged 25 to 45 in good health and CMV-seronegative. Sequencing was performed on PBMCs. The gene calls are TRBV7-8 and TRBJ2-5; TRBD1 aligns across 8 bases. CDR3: CASSPQTGEQETQYF. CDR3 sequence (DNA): TGTGCCAGCAGCCCCCAGACAGGGGAGCAAGAGACCCAGTACTTC. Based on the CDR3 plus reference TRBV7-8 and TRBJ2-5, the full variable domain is GAGVSQSPRYKVAKRGQDVALRCDPISGHVSLFWYQQALGQGPEFLTYFQNEAQLDKSGLPSDRFFAERPEGSVSTLKIQRTQQEDSAVYLCASSPQTGEQETQYFGPGTRLLVL.